The sequence of this T cell receptor (beta chain) was determined in a study of glioma-infiltrating T cells after dendritic cell vaccination. Germline CDR1 SGHTA, CDR2 FQGNSA. This CDR3 has 14 amino acids. V was cut by 1 base and J by 6 bases, with 9 bases left in between. Assay: immunoSEQ multiplex PCR; the TCRdb copy retains only in-frame clones and omits some. The profile shows 80,000 to 100,000 clones, 80% of them singletons. Sample time point: after dendritic cell vaccination, including at tumor progression/relapse. The chain employs TRBV7-2 and TRBJ2-2, with D possibly matching TRBD2 (5 bases). The source material was blood, sampled after dendritic cell vaccination. This clonotype originated in a human donor with glioblastoma. In DNA, the CDR3 is TGTGCCAGCAGCTTAGTCGAGGGATCCGGGGAGCTGTTTTTT. Translating it yields CASSLVEGSGELFF.